This T cell receptor (beta chain) was identified during a study of blood T cell repertoires in COVID-19. Sequenced by immunoSEQ multiplex PCR; TCRdb stores in-frame clones only, minus some. The table records 150,000 to 200,000 clones, approximately 80% of them present only once. Many counts were recorded for this clone. The V gene lost 2 bases and the J gene lost 8 bases, with 15 bases spanning the gap. The V gene's germline CDR1 is MDHEN and CDR2 SYDVKM. CDR3 length equals 14 residues. J is TRBJ1-2 and V is TRBV28; tentatively, D is TRBD1 (5 bases). Specimen: PBMCs or T cells enriched from blood (not recorded which). The source of this sequence is a man aged 45-65 years who had recovered from COVID-19. The DNA of the CDR3 is TGTGCCAGCAGTTTAAGAAGGGGAAGGCAGGGCTACACCTTC. Encoded protein: CASSLRRGRQGYTF.